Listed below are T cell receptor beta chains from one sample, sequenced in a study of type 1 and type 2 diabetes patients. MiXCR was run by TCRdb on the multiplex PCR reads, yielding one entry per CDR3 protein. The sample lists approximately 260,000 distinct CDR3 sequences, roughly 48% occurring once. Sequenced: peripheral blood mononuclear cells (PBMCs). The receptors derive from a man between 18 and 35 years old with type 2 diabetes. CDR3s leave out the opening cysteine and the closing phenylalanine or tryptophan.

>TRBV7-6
ASSLFIKLGDEQF
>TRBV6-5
ASSYSSRQGGGEQY
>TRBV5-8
ASSFTGGIYEQY
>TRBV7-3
ASSSSGADTDTQY
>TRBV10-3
AIRGGKGDEQF
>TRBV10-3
AITGDLVSEQY
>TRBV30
AWSVGRTGERY
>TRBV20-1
SARPFGEAWYNEQF
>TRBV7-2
ASSTRTGFTEAF
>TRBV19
ASSIDPGQLEAF
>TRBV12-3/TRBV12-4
ASSLNDQPQH
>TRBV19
ASSPLGTGEAF
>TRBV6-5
ASGENNSPLH
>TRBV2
ASSDPPVHPWGYEQY
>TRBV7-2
ASSLTGQGPYGYT